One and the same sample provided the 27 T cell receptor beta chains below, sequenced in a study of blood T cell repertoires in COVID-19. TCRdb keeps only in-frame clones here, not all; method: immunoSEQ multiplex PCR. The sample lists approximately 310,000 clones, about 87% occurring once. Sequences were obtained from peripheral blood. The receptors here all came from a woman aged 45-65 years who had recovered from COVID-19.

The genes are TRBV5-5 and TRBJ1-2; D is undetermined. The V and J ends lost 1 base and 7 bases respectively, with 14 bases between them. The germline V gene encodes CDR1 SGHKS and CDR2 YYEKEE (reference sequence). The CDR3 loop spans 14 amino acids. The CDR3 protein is CASSLRRAGSGYTF. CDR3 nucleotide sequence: TGTGCCAGCAGCTTGAGGAGGGCCGGTAGTGGCTACACCTTC.

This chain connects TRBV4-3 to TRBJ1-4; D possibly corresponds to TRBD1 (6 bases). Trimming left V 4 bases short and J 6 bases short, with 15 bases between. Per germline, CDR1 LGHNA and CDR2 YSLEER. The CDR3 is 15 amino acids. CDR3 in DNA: TGCGCCAGCAGCCGGATCGACAGGCCATATGAAAAACTGTTTTTT. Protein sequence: CASSRIDRPYEKLFF.

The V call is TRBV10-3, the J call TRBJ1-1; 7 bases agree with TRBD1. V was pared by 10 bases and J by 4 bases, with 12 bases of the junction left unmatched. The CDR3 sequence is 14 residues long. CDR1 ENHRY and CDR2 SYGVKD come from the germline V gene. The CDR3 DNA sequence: TGTGCCACCAAGTATGGACAGGCGGGCACTGAAGCTTTCTTT. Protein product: CATKYGQAGTEAFF.

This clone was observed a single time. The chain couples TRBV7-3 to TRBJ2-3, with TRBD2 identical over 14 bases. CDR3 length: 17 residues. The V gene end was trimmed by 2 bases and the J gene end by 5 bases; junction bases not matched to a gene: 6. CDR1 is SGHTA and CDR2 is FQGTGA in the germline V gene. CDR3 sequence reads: CASSLGTSGSGQDTQYF. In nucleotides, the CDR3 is TGTGCCAGCAGCTTAGGGACTAGCGGGAGCGGGCAAGATACGCAGTATTTT.

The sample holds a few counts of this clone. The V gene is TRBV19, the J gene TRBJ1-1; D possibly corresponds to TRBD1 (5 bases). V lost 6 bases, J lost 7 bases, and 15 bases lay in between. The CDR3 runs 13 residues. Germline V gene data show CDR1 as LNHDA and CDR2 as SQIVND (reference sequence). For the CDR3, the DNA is TGTGCCAGTAGGATGGAAGGAACAGGTGAAGCTTTCTTT. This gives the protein CASRMEGTGEAFF.

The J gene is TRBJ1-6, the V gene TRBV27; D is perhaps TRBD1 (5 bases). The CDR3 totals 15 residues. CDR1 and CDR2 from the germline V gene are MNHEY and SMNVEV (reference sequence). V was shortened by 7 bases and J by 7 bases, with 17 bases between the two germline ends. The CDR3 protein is CASTLARGENSPLHF. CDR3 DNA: TGTGCCAGCACTCTTGCGCGGGGGGAAAATTCACCCCTCCACTTT.

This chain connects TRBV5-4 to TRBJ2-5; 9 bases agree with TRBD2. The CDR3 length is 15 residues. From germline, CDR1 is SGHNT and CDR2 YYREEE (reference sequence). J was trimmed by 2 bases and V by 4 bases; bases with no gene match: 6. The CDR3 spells CASSPGGGVQETQYF. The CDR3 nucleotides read TGTGCCAGCAGCCCAGGCGGGGGGGTACAAGAGACCCAGTACTTC.

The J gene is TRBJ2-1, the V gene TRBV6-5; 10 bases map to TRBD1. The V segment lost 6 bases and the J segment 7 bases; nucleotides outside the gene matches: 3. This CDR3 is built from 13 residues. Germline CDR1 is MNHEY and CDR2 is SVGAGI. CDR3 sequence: CASSRQGANEQFF. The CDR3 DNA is TGTGCCAGCAGCCGACAGGGGGCGAATGAGCAGTTCTTC.

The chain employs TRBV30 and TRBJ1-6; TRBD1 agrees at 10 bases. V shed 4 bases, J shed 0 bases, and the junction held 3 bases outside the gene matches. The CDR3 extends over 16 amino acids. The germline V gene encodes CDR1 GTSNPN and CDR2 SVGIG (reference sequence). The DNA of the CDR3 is TGTGCCTGGAAAGACAGGGGGCGCTCCTATAATTCACCCCTCCACTTT. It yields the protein CAWKDRGRSYNSPLHF.

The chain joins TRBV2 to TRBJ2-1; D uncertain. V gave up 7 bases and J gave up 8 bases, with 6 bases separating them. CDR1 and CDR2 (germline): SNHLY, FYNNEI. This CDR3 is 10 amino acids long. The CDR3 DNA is TGTGCCAGCAATCGGGATGAGCAGTTCTTC. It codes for CASNRDEQFF.

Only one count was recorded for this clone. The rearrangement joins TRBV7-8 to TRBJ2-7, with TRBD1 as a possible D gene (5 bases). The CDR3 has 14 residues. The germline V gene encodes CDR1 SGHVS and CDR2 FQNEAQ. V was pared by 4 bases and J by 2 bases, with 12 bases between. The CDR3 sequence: CASSWWGPAYEQYF. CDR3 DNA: TGTGCCAGCAGCTGGTGGGGCCCAGCCTACGAGCAGTACTTC.

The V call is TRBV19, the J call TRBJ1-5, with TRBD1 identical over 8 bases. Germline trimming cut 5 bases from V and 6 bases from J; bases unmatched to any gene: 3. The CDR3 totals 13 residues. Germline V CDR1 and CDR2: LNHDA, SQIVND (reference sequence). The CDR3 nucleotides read TGTGCCAGTAGTGGGACAGGAATTCAGCCCCAGCATTTT. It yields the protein CASSGTGIQPQHF.

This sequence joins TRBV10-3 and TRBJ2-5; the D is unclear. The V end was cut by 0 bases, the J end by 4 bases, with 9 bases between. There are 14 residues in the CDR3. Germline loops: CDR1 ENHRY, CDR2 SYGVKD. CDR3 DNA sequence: TGTGCCATCAGTGAGTCGACTTCTGGAGAGACCCAGTACTTC. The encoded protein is CAISESTSGETQYF.

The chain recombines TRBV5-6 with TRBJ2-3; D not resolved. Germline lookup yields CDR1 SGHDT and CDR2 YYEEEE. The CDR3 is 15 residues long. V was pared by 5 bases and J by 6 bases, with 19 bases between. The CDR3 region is CASSWVVAPGDTQYF. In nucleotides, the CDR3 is TGTGCCAGCAGTTGGGTGGTAGCCCCTGGGGATACGCAGTATTTT.

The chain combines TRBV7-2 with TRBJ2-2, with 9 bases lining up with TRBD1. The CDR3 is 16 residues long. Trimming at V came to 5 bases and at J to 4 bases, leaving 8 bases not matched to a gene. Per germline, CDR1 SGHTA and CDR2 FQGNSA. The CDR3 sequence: CASSARTGVATGELFF. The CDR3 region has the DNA TGTGCCAGCAGCGCTCGGACAGGGGTCGCCACCGGGGAGCTGTTTTTT.

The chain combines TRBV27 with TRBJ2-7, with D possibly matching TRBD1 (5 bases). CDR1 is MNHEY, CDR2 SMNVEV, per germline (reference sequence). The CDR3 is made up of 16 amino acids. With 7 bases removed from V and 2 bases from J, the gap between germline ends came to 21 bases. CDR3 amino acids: CASTARVGHATYEQYF. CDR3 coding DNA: TGTGCCAGCACCGCTCGGGTGGGGCACGCAACCTACGAGCAGTACTTC.

For the CDR3, the DNA is TGTGCCTGGAGTCCAGGGGGGAGTAGTGGTACGCAGTATTTT. Amino acid sequence: CAWSPGGSSGTQYF. V usage is TRBV30 and J usage is TRBJ2-3, with D possibly matching TRBD1 (7 bases). Per germline, CDR1 GTSNPN and CDR2 SVGIG (reference sequence). V shed 2 bases and J shed 8 bases, with 17 bases lying between them. This CDR3 has 14 amino acids.

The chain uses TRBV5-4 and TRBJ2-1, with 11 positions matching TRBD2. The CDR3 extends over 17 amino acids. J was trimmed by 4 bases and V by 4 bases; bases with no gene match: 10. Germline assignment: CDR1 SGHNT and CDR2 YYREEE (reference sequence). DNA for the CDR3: TGTGCCAGCAGCGGTAGTCCCGGGACTAGCGGATACAATGAGCAGTTCTTC. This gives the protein CASSGSPGTSGYNEQFF.

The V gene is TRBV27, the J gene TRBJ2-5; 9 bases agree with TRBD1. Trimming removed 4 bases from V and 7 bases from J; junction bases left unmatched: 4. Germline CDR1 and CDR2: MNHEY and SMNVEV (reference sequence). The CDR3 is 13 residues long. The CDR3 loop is CASSSGQGTTQYF. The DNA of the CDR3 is TGTGCCAGCAGTTCGGGACAGGGCACGACCCAGTACTTC.

CDR3 sequence reads: CASSFNQGSTDTQYF. CDR3 sequence (DNA): TGTGCCAGTAGTTTCAATCAGGGCAGCACAGATACGCAGTATTTT. The genes are TRBV19 and TRBJ2-3; possible D gene TRBD1, 5 bases. Germline CDR1 LNHDA, CDR2 SQIVND (reference sequence). CDR3 length: 15 amino acids. V gave up 5 bases and J gave up 0 bases, with 12 bases separating them.

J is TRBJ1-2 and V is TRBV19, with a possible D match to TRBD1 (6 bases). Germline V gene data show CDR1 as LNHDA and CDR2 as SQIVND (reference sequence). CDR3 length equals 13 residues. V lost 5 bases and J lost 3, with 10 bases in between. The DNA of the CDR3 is TGTGCCAGTAGTGAACAGGGAGACTATGGCTACACCTTC. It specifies CASSEQGDYGYTF.

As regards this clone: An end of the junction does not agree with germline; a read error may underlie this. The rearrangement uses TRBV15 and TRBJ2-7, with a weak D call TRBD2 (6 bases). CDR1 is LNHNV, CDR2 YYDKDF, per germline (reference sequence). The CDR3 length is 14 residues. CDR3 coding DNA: TGTGCCACCGCGGGACTCTACAACTCCAACGAGCAGTACTTC. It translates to CATAGLYNSNEQYF.

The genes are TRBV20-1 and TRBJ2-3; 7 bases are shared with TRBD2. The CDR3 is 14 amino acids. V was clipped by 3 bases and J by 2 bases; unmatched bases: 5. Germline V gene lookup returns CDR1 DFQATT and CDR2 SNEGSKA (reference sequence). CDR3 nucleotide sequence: TGCAGTGCTAGTAAGCGGGGATTCACAGATACGCAGTATTTT. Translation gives CSASKRGFTDTQYF.

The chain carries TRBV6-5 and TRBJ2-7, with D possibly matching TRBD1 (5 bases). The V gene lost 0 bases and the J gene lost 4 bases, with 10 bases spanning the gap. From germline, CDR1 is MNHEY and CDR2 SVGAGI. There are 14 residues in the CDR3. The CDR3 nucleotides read TGTGCCAGCAGTTACTCCCAGGGTCGGTACGAGCAGTACTTC. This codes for CASSYSQGRYEQYF.

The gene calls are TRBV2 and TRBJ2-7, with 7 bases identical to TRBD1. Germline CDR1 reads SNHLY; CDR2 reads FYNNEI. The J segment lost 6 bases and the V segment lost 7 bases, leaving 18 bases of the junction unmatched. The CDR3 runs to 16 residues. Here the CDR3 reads CASKYPTGILSVEQYF. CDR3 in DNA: TGTGCCAGCAAGTACCCGACAGGGATCCTGAGTGTCGAGCAGTACTTC.

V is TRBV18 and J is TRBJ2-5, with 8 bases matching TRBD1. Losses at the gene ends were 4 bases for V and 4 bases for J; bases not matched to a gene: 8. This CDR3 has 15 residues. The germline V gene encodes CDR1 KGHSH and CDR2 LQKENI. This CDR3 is CASSQPGQALETQYF. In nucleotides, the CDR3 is TGTGCCAGCTCACAACCGGGACAGGCGTTAGAGACCCAGTACTTC.

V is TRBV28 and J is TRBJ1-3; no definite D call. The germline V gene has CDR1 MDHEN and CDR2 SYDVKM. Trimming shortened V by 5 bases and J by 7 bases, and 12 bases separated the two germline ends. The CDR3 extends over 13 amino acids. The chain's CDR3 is CASSILAKNTIYF. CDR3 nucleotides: TGTGCCAGCAGTATATTGGCCAAGAACACCATATATTTT.